A selection of T cell receptor beta chains follows, all from one sample in a study of T cells in Graves' hyperthyroidism and ophthalmopathy. MiXCR, applied by TCRdb to the multiplex PCR reads, yields one record per CDR3 protein. This table holds approximately 560,000 distinct CDR3 sequences, 40% to 55% found once. The sequencing sample was made of peripheral blood or thyroid tissue (not recorded which). All receptors come from a woman between 18 and 29 years old with Graves' hyperthyroidism. Each CDR3 is given without its conserved first and last residue. Each record gives: V gene, J gene, CDR3 protein.

>TRBV20-1|TRBJ2-5
SARMRLQETQY
>TRBV13|TRBJ2-7
ASSTGTSYGQY
>TRBV9|TRBJ1-5
ASSPSGGDQPQH
>TRBV24-1|NA
ATSDLTGGPIHEQF
>TRBV7-9|TRBJ1-5
ASSLGGPSQGQPQH
>TRBV10-3|TRBJ2-6
ASSQTSGYSGANVLT
>TRBV20-1|TRBJ2-7
SASSGSSYEQY
>TRBV25-1|TRBJ2-3
ASSRVSNTDTQY
>TRBV10-3|TRBJ1-2
ASSPPRHRGEGYT
>TRBV10-3|TRBJ1-4
AISDDSEKLF
>TRBV12-3/TRBV12-4|TRBJ1-5
ASLRGNQPQH
>TRBV15|TRBJ1-4
ATSRDGGSGEKLF
>TRBV24-1|TRBJ1-5
ATSVSVGQPQH
>TRBV7-2|TRBJ1-4
ASSYLRGTNEKLF
>TRBV6-6|TRBJ1-6
ASSYTYRDRGVPLH
>TRBV7-9|TRBJ2-7
ASSRMGGQEWYEQY
>TRBV29-1|TRBJ2-7
SASGLAGFYEQY
>TRBV24-1|TRBJ1-4
ATSDADGTEKLF
>TRBV6-5|TRBJ1-1
ASSYRTGGFTEAF